Below are 16 T cell receptor beta chains sequenced from a single sample in a study of cytotoxic CD8 clonotypes in ibrutinib-treated CLL. The assay was immunoSEQ multiplex PCR, and TCRdb's table has in-frame clones only and misses some. The table includes some 350,000 clones, about 61% detected once. The sequences come from PBMCs, collected after 36 months of ibrutinib treatment. These receptors all come from a human donor with chronic lymphocytic leukemia.

The chain uses TRBV4-1 and TRBJ2-1, with D perhaps matching TRBD2 (6 bases). Deletions cut 4 bases from V and 0 bases from J, with 13 bases between. The V gene's germline CDR1 is MGHRA and CDR2 YSYEKL. There are 16 residues in the CDR3. The CDR3 region has the DNA TGCGCCAGCAGCCTTTTAGCGGCGAGCTCCTACAATGAGCAGTTCTTC. This codes for CASSLLAASSYNEQFF.

This clone turned up a few times. This chain joins TRBV29-1 and TRBJ2-1; D not resolved. The length of the CDR3 is 12 residues. Trimming removed 3 bases at V and 3 bases at J, with 6 bases between. Germline V CDR1 and CDR2: SQVTM, ANQGSEA. The DNA of the CDR3 is TGCAGCGTTGAGTACAGCTACAATGAGCAGTTCTTC. It yields the protein CSVEYSYNEQFF.

This clone was observed a few times. The chain joins TRBV11-2 to TRBJ2-1; a possible D gene is TRBD1 (5 bases). The CDR3 consists of 16 residues. Germline CDR1 SGHAT, CDR2 FQNNGV. The germline V and J ends were trimmed by 5 bases and 3 bases, with 17 bases remaining between them. This chain's CDR3 is CASSIGHRSYYNEQFF. The CDR3, as DNA: TGTGCCAGCAGCATCGGACACCGCTCCTACTACAATGAGCAGTTCTTC.

This clone was seen only a few times. V gene TRBV27 combines with J gene TRBJ2-4; no definite D call. The CDR3 totals 15 residues. Germline CDR1 MNHEY, CDR2 SMNVEV (reference sequence). Trimming removed 2 bases from V and 0 bases from J, with 8 bases in between. Written as DNA, the CDR3 is TGTGCCAGCAGTTTAACCGGGTTAGCCAAAAACATTCAGTACTTC. It translates to CASSLTGLAKNIQYF.

The chain combines TRBV2 with TRBJ2-1; D remains ambiguous. The CDR3 loop spans 10 amino acids. The germline V gene has CDR1 SNHLY and CDR2 FYNNEI. V was clipped by 4 bases and J by 9 bases, with 4 bases between them. CDR3 amino acids: CASSVREQFF. For the CDR3, the DNA is TGTGCCAGCAGTGTACGTGAGCAGTTCTTC.

The chain has TRBV6-1 and TRBJ2-7; 8 bases agree with TRBD1. Germline V gives CDR1 MNHNS, CDR2 SASEGT. Trimming cost V 0 bases and J 3 bases; bases outside gene matches: 16. The CDR3 covers 19 residues. The CDR3 coding sequence is TGTGCCAGCAGTGAAGCGCTGTCGCAGGGGGCGTATACAAACTACGAGCAGTACTTC. Protein: CASSEALSQGAYTNYEQYF.

The CDR3 here is CASTVLQMNTEAFF. DNA for the CDR3: TGCGCCAGCACCGTGCTACAGATGAACACTGAAGCTTTCTTT. The rearrangement joins TRBV4-1 to TRBJ1-1; D remains unclear. Germline CDR1 and CDR2: MGHRA and YSYEKL. This CDR3 has 14 residues. Between the trimmed V and J ends, which lost 7 bases and 0 bases, there was a span of 12 bases.

J is TRBJ2-4 and V is TRBV6-1, with TRBD2 matching over 7 bases. The CDR3 sequence is 17 residues long. V lost 1 base to trimming and J lost 7 bases; unmatched junction nucleotides: 13. Germline V gene lookup returns CDR1 MNHNS and CDR2 SASEGT. CDR3 nucleotide sequence: TGTGCCAGCAGTGAAGTATCGTTTGCGGGAGCGGGGAACATTCAGTACTTC. It specifies CASSEVSFAGAGNIQYF.

The J gene is TRBJ2-3, the V gene TRBV6-5; 11 nucleotides line up with TRBD2. V lost 0 bases, J lost 4 bases, and 3 bases stayed unmatched. The CDR3 has 16 amino acids. The germline V gene encodes CDR1 MNHEY and CDR2 SVGAGI. CDR3 DNA: TGTGCCAGCAGTTACTCCATAGCGGGGGGGGCAGATACGCAGTATTTT. Its protein is CASSYSIAGGADTQYF.

The V call is TRBV5-4, the J call TRBJ2-7; maybe TRBD2 (6 bases). The CDR3 loop spans 16 amino acids. CDR1 is SGHNT and CDR2 is YYREEE in the germline V gene (reference sequence). Trimming left V 2 bases short and J 5 bases short, with 20 bases between. CDR3 region: CASSFGSLAHADEQYF. Here the CDR3 DNA reads TGTGCCAGCAGCTTTGGTAGCCTAGCGCATGCTGACGAGCAGTACTTC.

The chain combines TRBV13 with TRBJ2-7, with 8 positions matching TRBD1. This CDR3 is built from 14 residues. Per germline, CDR1 PRHDT and CDR2 FYEKMQ (reference sequence). With 5 bases clipped from V and 3 bases from J, the junction kept 6 bases outside the gene matches. The CDR3 bases are TGTGCCAGCAGCCCTCAGGGGGCCCTCTACGAGCAGTACTTC. Translation: CASSPQGALYEQYF.

The chain combines TRBV7-2 with TRBJ2-5, with TRBD2 matching 8 bases. The CDR3 consists of 15 residues. The germline CDR1 and CDR2 sequences are SGHTA and FQGNSA. J lost 5 bases, V lost 5 bases, and 10 bases had no gene match. CDR3 loop: CASSPILAEWETQYF. Written as DNA, the CDR3 is TGTGCCAGCAGCCCAATACTAGCGGAGTGGGAGACCCAGTACTTC.

The rearrangement joins TRBV7-2 to TRBJ2-7, with D perhaps assigned TRBD1 or TRBD2 (5 bases each). Trimming shortened V by 5 bases and J by 9 bases, and 14 bases separated the two germline ends. This CDR3 is 12 amino acids long. Germline V CDR1 and CDR2: SGHTA, FQGNSA. CDR3 sequence: CASSERDRRQYF. DNA of the CDR3: TGTGCCAGCAGCGAGAGGGACCGAAGGCAGTACTTC.

The chain employs TRBV13 and TRBJ2-3; D is ambiguous. CDR1 and CDR2 from the germline V gene are PRHDT and FYEKMQ (reference sequence). With 4 bases removed from V and 0 bases from J, the gap between germline ends came to 17 bases. There are 17 residues in the CDR3. This chain's CDR3 is CASSSRVGRTSTDTQYF. DNA for the CDR3: TGTGCCAGCAGCTCTAGGGTAGGGCGTACTAGCACAGATACGCAGTATTTT.

CDR3 in amino acids: CASSPLFSSYNEQFF. For the CDR3, the DNA is TGTGCCAGCTCACCCCTTTTCTCCTCCTACAATGAGCAGTTCTTC. V and J are TRBV18 and TRBJ2-1; the D is unclear. The CDR3 loop spans 15 amino acids. Per germline, CDR1 KGHSH and CDR2 LQKENI. Trimming removed 3 bases from V and 0 bases from J, with 9 bases in between. Using reference TRBV18 and TRBJ2-1 for the parts outside the CDR3, the full variable domain is NAGVMQNPRHLVRRRGQEARLRCSPMKGHSHVYWYRQLPEEGLKFMVYLQKENIIDESGMPKERFSAEFPKEGPSILRIQQVVRGDSAAYFCASSPLFSSYNEQFFGPGTRLTVL.

The chain combines TRBV6-5 with TRBJ2-7, with 13 nucleotides matching TRBD2. CDR3 size: 16 residues. In germline, CDR1 is MNHEY, CDR2 SVGAGI. Losses at the gene ends were 2 bases for V and 5 bases for J; bases not matched to a gene: 6. CDR3 protein: CASSYLTSGRRNEQYF. The CDR3 region has the DNA TGTGCCAGCAGTTACCTGACTAGCGGGAGGAGAAACGAGCAGTACTTC.